This T cell receptor beta chain was recovered during a study of siplizumab effects on memory and regulatory T cells. The protocol was immunoSEQ multiplex PCR, while the TCRdb copy is restricted to in-frame clones and leaves out a portion. The data show around 100,000 clones, around 90% seen once. Germline V gives CDR1 MNHEY, CDR2 SMNVEV (reference sequence). The CDR3 runs 17 residues. Germline trimming cut 5 bases from V and 0 bases from J; bases unmatched to any gene: 11. The origin of this receptor is a human donor in good health. Sequencing input: non-Treg CD4+ T cells sorted from blood. This chain joins TRBV27 and TRBJ2-7, with TRBD2 matching 9 bases. The CDR3 here is CASSGVGLAGFSYEQYF. For the CDR3, the DNA is TGTGCCAGCAGTGGGGTGGGGCTAGCGGGATTCTCCTACGAGCAGTACTTC.